The subject of this entry is one TCR beta chain. Here immunoSEQ multiplex PCR was the method, and the copy in TCRdb shows in-frame clones only, minus some. The sample includes approximately 91,000 clones, more than 60% of them seen just once. The sample is drawn from a study of blood T cell repertoires in COVID-19. Per germline, CDR1 GTSNPN and CDR2 SVGIG (reference sequence). CDR3 length: 19 amino acids. Losses at the gene ends were 4 bases for V and 0 bases for J; bases not matched to a gene: 18. Sequencing was performed on peripheral blood. This chain connects TRBV30 to TRBJ2-1; 7 bases agree with TRBD2. The sequence was obtained from a man between 65 and 80 years old with acute or convalescent COVID-19. CDR3 sequence (DNA): TGTGCCTGGAAGGAGAGGGCTAGCGGCATCACGTTCTCCTACAATGAGCAGTTCTTC. Its translation: CAWKERASGITFSYNEQFF.